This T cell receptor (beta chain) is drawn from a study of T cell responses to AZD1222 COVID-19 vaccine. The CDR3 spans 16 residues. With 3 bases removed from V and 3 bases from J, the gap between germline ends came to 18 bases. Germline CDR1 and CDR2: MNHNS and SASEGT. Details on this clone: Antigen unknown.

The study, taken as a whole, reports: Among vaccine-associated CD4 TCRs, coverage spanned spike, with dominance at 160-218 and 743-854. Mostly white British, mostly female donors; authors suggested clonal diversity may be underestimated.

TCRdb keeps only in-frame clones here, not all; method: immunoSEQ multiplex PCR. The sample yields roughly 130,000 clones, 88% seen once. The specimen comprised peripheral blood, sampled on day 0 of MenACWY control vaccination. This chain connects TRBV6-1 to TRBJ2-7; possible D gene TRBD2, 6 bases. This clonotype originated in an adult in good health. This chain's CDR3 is CASSDPPAGWRYEQYF. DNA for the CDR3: TGTGCCAGCAGTGACCCCCCAGCGGGTTGGCGCTACGAGCAGTACTTC.